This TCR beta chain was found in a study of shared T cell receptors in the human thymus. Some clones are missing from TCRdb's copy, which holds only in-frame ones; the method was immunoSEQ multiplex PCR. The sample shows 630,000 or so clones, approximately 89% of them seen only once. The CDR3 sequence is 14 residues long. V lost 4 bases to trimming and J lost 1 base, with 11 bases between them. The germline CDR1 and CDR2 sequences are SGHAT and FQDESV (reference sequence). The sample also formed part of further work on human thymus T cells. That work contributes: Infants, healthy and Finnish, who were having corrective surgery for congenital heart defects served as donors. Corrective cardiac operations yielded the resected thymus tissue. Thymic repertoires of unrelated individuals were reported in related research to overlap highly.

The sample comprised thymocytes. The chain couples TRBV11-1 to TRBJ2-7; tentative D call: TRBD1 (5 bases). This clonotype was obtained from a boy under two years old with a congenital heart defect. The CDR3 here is CASSSKGDSYEQYF. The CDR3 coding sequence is TGTGCCAGCAGCTCGAAAGGGGATTCCTACGAGCAGTACTTC.